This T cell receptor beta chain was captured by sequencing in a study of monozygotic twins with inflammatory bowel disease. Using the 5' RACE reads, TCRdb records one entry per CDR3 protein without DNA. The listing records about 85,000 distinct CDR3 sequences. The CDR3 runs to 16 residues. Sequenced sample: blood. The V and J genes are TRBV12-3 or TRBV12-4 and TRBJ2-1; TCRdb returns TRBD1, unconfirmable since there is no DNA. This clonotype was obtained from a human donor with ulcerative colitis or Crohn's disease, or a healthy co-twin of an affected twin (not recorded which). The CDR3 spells CATSLGDRGSYNEQFF.